The clone carrying this T cell receptor (beta chain) was recorded only once. Primers: 60 Vbeta forward and 13 Jbeta reverse. Using immunoSEQ multiplex PCR, the repertoire was profiled, and TCRdb retains in-frame clones only, with some absent. The table lists 64,000 or so clones, over 60% of them singletons. Germline CDR1 and CDR2: SGHNT and YYREEE (reference sequence). There are 12 residues in the CDR3. V lost 3 bases to trimming and J lost 4 bases, with 5 bases between them. The data were obtained in a study of cytomegalovirus exposure and HLA in healthy donors. The specimen sequenced was PBMCs. V gene TRBV5-4 combines with J gene TRBJ1-3; D remains unclear. The sequence came from a man in his forties in good health and CMV-seropositive. The CDR3 DNA sequence: TGTGCCAGCAGCTACACGGGAAACACCATATATTTT. Protein product: CASSYTGNTIYF.